A single sample gave rise to the 9 T cell receptor beta chains below, sequenced in a study of blood T cell repertoires in COVID-19. Generated by immunoSEQ multiplex PCR, the TCRdb table keeps only in-frame clones and is missing some. The table has hundreds of thousands of clones, roughly 90% seen once; the top ten hold 4%. Material: peripheral blood. The receptors here all came from a woman aged 50 to 60 with active or convalescent COVID-19.

The chain recombines TRBV6-6 with TRBJ2-7; D not resolved. Looked up from germline, CDR1 is MNHNY and CDR2 is SVGAGI (reference sequence). CDR3 size: 11 residues. The V and J ends lost 1 base and 7 bases respectively, with 5 bases between them. For the CDR3, the DNA is TGTGCCAGCAGTTACTACGGGGAGCAGTACTTC. It codes for CASSYYGEQYF.

The rearrangement links TRBV30 to TRBJ1-4; D call uncertain. The CDR3 totals 12 residues. From germline, CDR1 is GTSNPN and CDR2 SVGIG (reference sequence). Trimming shortened V by 2 bases and J by 7 bases, and 8 bases separated the two germline ends. CDR3 bases: TGTGCCTGGAGTAATGAAGCTGAAAAACTGTTTTTT. Amino acids: CAWSNEAEKLFF.

The chain uses TRBV7-3 and TRBJ1-2; 8 bases line up with TRBD1. The CDR3 consists of 14 residues. CDR1 SGHTA and CDR2 FQGTGA come from the germline V gene. V lost 2 bases, J lost 7 bases, and 6 bases stayed unmatched. CDR3 sequence reads: CASSLSGQGRGYTF. The CDR3 region has the DNA TGTGCCAGCAGCTTATCTGGACAGGGCCGTGGCTACACCTTC.

The rearrangement joins TRBV27 to TRBJ1-1; no clear D gene. V lost 2 bases and J lost 0, with 10 bases in between. Germline values: CDR1 MNHEY, CDR2 SMNVEV (reference sequence). The CDR3 is 15 residues long. In DNA form, the CDR3 reads TGTGCCAGCAGTTTAACTAATGGCTTGAACACTGAAGCTTTCTTT. Translation gives CASSLTNGLNTEAFF.

A single count supports this clone. The chain employs TRBV11-2 and TRBJ2-7; unclear D gene. V was trimmed by 0 bases and J by 6 bases, leaving 15 bases between them. Germline V gives CDR1 SGHAT, CDR2 FQNNGV. CDR3 length: 15 amino acids. The CDR3 DNA reads TGTGCCAGCAGCTTAGAAGGTTACGGAACGGGCGAGCAGTACTTC. The encoded protein is CASSLEGYGTGEQYF.

The gene calls are TRBV24-1 and TRBJ2-1; TRBD1 aligns across 10 bases. The J segment lost 3 bases and the V segment lost 4 bases, leaving 5 bases of the junction unmatched. Germline V gene data show CDR1 as KGHDR and CDR2 as SFDVKD. The CDR3 contains 16 residues. CDR3 loop: CATSDPTGGHYNEQFF. DNA for the CDR3: TGTGCCACCAGTGACCCGACAGGGGGCCACTACAATGAGCAGTTCTTC.

CDR3 coding DNA: TGTGCCAGCAGTGAGGGCAGCAGCTACGAGCAGTACTTC. It codes for CASSEGSSYEQYF. The V gene is TRBV25-1, the J gene TRBJ2-7; D is undetermined. Deletions cut 3 bases from V and 3 bases from J, with 9 bases between. Germline CDR1 reads MGHDK; CDR2 reads SYGVNS. CDR3 length: 13 amino acids.

The chain joins TRBV28 to TRBJ2-3; D may be TRBD2 (6 bases). Germline CDR1 MDHEN, CDR2 SYDVKM. The ends were cut back, 5 bases at V and 4 bases at J, with 10 bases in the middle. This CDR3 spans 13 amino acids. CDR3 protein: CASSPEGPDTQYF. The CDR3, as DNA: TGTGCCAGCAGTCCGGAGGGACCAGATACGCAGTATTTT. Combining the CDR3 with reference TRBV28 and TRBJ2-3 gives the whole variable domain DVKVTQSSRYLVKRTGEKVFLECVQDMDHENMFWYRQDPGLGLRLIYFSYDVKMKEKGDIPEGYSVSREKKERFSLILESASTNQTSMYLCASSPEGPDTQYFGPGTRLTVL.

The rearrangement uses TRBV3-1 (or the pseudogene TRBV3-2) and TRBJ1-2; the match to TRBD1 covers 11 bases. CDR3 length: 15 residues. Germline lookup yields CDR1 LGHDT and CDR2 YNNKEL (reference sequence). V shed 0 bases, J shed 7 bases, and the junction held 4 bases outside the gene matches. The CDR3 region is CASSQDRGQGGGYTF. In nucleotides, the CDR3 is TGTGCCAGCAGCCAAGATCGGGGACAGGGGGGTGGCTACACCTTC.